Listed here are 21 T cell receptor beta chains from one sample, sequenced in a study of neurological immune-mediated disorders. TCRdb reprocessed the 5' RACE reads with MiXCR, giving one entry per CDR3 protein. The sample has some 76,000 distinct CDR3 sequences, approximately 3.3% seen once. Sequenced material: PBMCs. The origin of the receptors is a woman aged 50 to 60 with multiple sclerosis.

This clonotype has at least ten counts. V usage is TRBV6-5 and J usage is TRBJ1-4, with 7 bases that match TRBD1. V lost 4 bases to trimming and J lost 8 bases; unmatched junction nucleotides: 7. Germline V lookup: CDR1 MNHEY, CDR2 SVGAGI. The CDR3 consists of 14 residues. This CDR3 is CASSSDRVGEKLFF. CDR3 DNA sequence: TGTGCCAGCAGTTCCGACAGGGTGGGCGAAAAACTGTTTTTT.

This clonotype was detected ten times or more. This chain uses TRBV5-1 with TRBJ2-2; D is unresolved. The CDR3 is made up of 14 amino acids. Germline CDR1 is SGHRS and CDR2 is YFSETQ. V lost 2 bases, J lost 5 bases, and 10 bases lay in between. The CDR3 sequence: CASSLGSPTGELFF. CDR3 in DNA: TGCGCCAGCAGCTTAGGCTCCCCAACCGGGGAGCTGTTTTTT.

This clonotype has at least ten counts. Here the CDR3 reads CASSLGTLTHYEQYF. The CDR3 DNA reads TGTGCCAGCAGCCTCGGGACTCTGACACACTACGAGCAGTACTTC. The rearrangement uses TRBV7-9 and TRBJ2-7, with D perhaps TRBD2 (6 bases). Germline V gene sequence: CDR1 SEHNR, CDR2 FQNEAQ (reference sequence). This CDR3 is built from 15 residues. Deletions cut 5 bases from V and 3 bases from J, with 17 bases between. The variable domain in full, with the rest retrieved from reference TRBV7-9 and TRBJ2-7, is DTGVSQNPRHKITKRGQNVTFRCDPISEHNRLYWYRQTLGQGPEFLTYFQNEAQLEKSRLLSDRFSAERPKGSFSTLEIQRTEQGDSAMYLCASSLGTLTHYEQYFGPGTRLTVT.

This clonotype came up many times. The chain carries TRBV5-8 and TRBJ2-1; D not resolved. Germline lookup yields CDR1 SGHTS and CDR2 YDEGEE. This CDR3 is built from 12 residues. V lost 0 bases, J lost 6 bases, and 4 bases lay in between. The chain's CDR3 is CASSLVSNEQFF. The CDR3 coding sequence is TGTGCCAGCAGCTTGGTTAGCAATGAGCAGTTCTTC.

Many counts were recorded for this clonotype. J is TRBJ2-3 and V is TRBV10-3; D call uncertain. Germline V gene lookup returns CDR1 ENHRY and CDR2 SYGVKD. The CDR3 contains 11 residues. V dropped 8 bases and J dropped 0 bases, with 3 bases sitting between them. CDR3 residues: CAISSTDTQYF. The CDR3 DNA reads TGTGCCATCTCTAGCACAGATACGCAGTATTTT.

This clonotype was detected ten times or more. This sequence joins TRBV7-2 and TRBJ1-2, with no clear D. CDR3 length: 13 residues. Trimming pared 0 bases from V and 8 bases from J, leaving 10 bases between. Germline values: CDR1 SGHTA, CDR2 FQGNSA. DNA for the CDR3: TGTGCCAGCAGCTTAGCGAGGCAGATAGGCTACACCTTC. Encoded protein: CASSLARQIGYTF.

This clonotype was observed at least ten times. The CDR3 protein is CASSSSSGRGDTQYF. CDR3 DNA: TGCGCCAGCAGCTCCTCTAGCGGGAGGGGAGATACGCAGTATTTT. V and J are TRBV5-1 and TRBJ2-3, with TRBD2 matching 12 bases. The CDR3 runs 15 residues. The V gene end was trimmed by 3 bases and the J gene end by 5 bases; junction bases not matched to a gene: 4. The germline V gene encodes CDR1 SGHRS and CDR2 YFSETQ.

This clonotype appeared many times. This sequence joins TRBV11-1 and TRBJ2-3, with D perhaps matching TRBD1 or TRBD2 (5 bases each). Per germline, CDR1 SGHAT and CDR2 FQDESV (reference sequence). This CDR3 spans 16 amino acids. The germline V and J ends were trimmed by 5 bases and 7 bases, with 22 bases remaining between them. CDR3 region: CASSGDRRIRWNTQYF. The DNA for the CDR3 is TGTGCCAGCAGCGGGGACCGGCGGATACGATGGAATACGCAGTATTTT.

As to this clonotype: A clone one base away is much larger, so this may be a read error. The chain is built from TRBV20-1 and TRBJ1-6; D possibly corresponds to TRBD1 (5 bases). The CDR3 is 12 residues long. CDR1 and CDR2 (germline): DFQATT, SNEGSKA (reference sequence). The CDR3 loop is CSARAGVAPLNF. The CDR3 region has the DNA TGCAGTGCTAGGGCGGGGGTAGCACCCCTCAACTTT.

This clonotype was picked up many times. The chain recombines TRBV5-1 with TRBJ2-7, with 10 nucleotides matching TRBD2. V was pared by 3 bases and J by 4 bases, with 16 bases of the junction left unmatched. CDR1 is SGHRS and CDR2 is YFSETQ in the germline V gene. The CDR3 spans 18 residues. The CDR3 DNA is TGCGCCAGCAGCTCACCGGGACTAGCGTCGGAGTTCCGGTACGAGCAGTACTTC. Its protein product is CASSSPGLASEFRYEQYF. The whole variable domain, remainder taken from reference TRBV5-1 and TRBJ2-7, is KAGVTQTPRYLIKTRGQQVTLSCSPISGHRSVSWYQQTPGQGLQFLFEYFSETQRNKGNFPGRFSGRQFSNSRSEMNVSTLELGDSALYLCASSSPGLASEFRYEQYFGPGTRLTVT.

This clonotype was counted ten times or more. This sequence joins TRBV9 and TRBJ2-7; D remains unclear. Germline CDR1 is SGDLS and CDR2 is YYNGEE. The CDR3 length is 12 residues. V lost 3 bases, J lost 4 bases, and 8 bases lay in between. The CDR3: CASSDANYEQYF. The CDR3 DNA reads TGTGCCAGCAGCGACGCAAATTACGAGCAGTACTTC.

This clonotype occurred many times. V gene TRBV29-1 combines with J gene TRBJ2-7; D tentatively fits TRBD1 or TRBD2 (5 bases each). V lost 7 bases to trimming and J lost 4 bases, with 23 bases between them. The CDR3 has 15 amino acids. Germline V gene sequence: CDR1 SQVTM, CDR2 ANQGSEA. CDR3 sequence: CSAHPGPRTSYEQYV. CDR3 sequence (DNA): TGCAGCGCCCATCCGGGACCCCGGACGAGTTACGAGCAGTACGTC.

The sample holds a few counts of this clonotype. The genes are TRBV20-1 and TRBJ1-5, with D possibly matching TRBD1 (6 bases). V lost 3 bases and J lost 7, with 13 bases in between. Germline V gene lookup returns CDR1 DFQATT and CDR2 SNEGSKA (reference sequence). The CDR3 is made up of 13 amino acids. The CDR3 DNA reads TGCAGTGCTAGGGCAGGGGCAGGCCAGCCCCAGCATTTT. The encoded protein is CSARAGAGQPQHF.

This clonotype was found many times. This chain joins TRBV12-3 or TRBV12-4 and TRBJ2-1, with D perhaps assigned TRBD1 or TRBD2 (5 bases each). Between the trimmed V and J ends, which lost 5 bases and 0 bases, there was a span of 11 bases. CDR3 size: 15 residues. CDR3 loop: CASSPGPSSYNEQFF. The CDR3 region has the DNA TGTGCCAGCAGTCCGGGACCCAGCTCCTACAATGAGCAGTTCTTC.

This clonotype was observed many times. V gene TRBV7-6 combines with J gene TRBJ2-5; 7 bases map to TRBD2. V shed 5 bases, J shed 3 bases, and the junction held 18 bases outside the gene matches. From germline, CDR1 is SGHVS and CDR2 FNYEAQ. This CDR3 contains 18 residues. CDR3 amino acids: CASSLAPGRERSKETQYF. CDR3 DNA sequence: TGTGCCAGCAGCCTTGCGCCGGGGCGGGAGCGGTCTAAAGAGACCCAGTACTTC.

In its sample, this clonotype was seen many times. The J gene is TRBJ2-1, the V gene TRBV28, with no clear D. V gave up 5 bases and J gave up 5 bases, with 13 bases separating them. Per the germline V gene, CDR1 is MDHEN and CDR2 is SYDVKM. The CDR3 contains 14 residues. The CDR3 bases are TGTGCCAGCAGTCCACTCTACCGGGACAATGAGCAGTTCTTC. Its translation: CASSPLYRDNEQFF. The entire variable domain, with the rest obtained from reference TRBV28 and TRBJ2-1, is as follows: DVKVTQSSRYLVKRTGEKVFLECVQDMDHENMFWYRQDPGLGLRLIYFSYDVKMKEKGDIPEGYSVSREKKERFSLILESASTNQTSMYLCASSPLYRDNEQFFGPGTRLTVL.

This clonotype was observed at least ten times. This chain uses TRBV15 with TRBJ1-5; D is uncertain. This CDR3 contains 8 residues. CDR1 is LNHNV and CDR2 is YYDKDF in the germline V gene (reference sequence). DNA of the CDR3: TGTAGCAATCAGCCCCAGCATTTT. Amino acid sequence: CSNQPQHF.

This clonotype came up many times. The gene calls are TRBV12-3 or TRBV12-4 and TRBJ1-2, with D possibly TRBD1 on 6 matching bases. The CDR3 is made up of 11 amino acids. CDR3 region: CATRGFRGYTF. The CDR3 nucleotides read TGTGCAACCAGGGGATTTCGGGGCTACACCTTC.

There are many counts of this clonotype. The chain employs TRBV19 and TRBJ2-3; 7 positions agree with TRBD2. Germline-derived CDR1 and CDR2 are LNHDA and SQIVND (reference sequence). CDR3 length equals 14 residues. The trim removed 4 bases at V and 4 bases at J, leaving 5 bases unmatched. The CDR3 coding sequence is TGTGCCAGTAGTACAACTAGCGCTGCAGATACGCAGTATTTT. This encodes CASSTTSAADTQYF. The full variable domain, with the rest looked up from reference TRBV19 and TRBJ2-3, is DGGITQSPKYLFRKEGQNVTLSCEQNLNHDAMYWYRQDPGQGLRLIYYSQIVNDFQKGDIAEGYSVSREKKESFPLTVTSAQKNPTAFYLCASSTTSAADTQYFGPGTRLTVL.

Many counts were recorded for this clonotype. The genes are TRBV3-1 and TRBJ2-1; D is perhaps TRBD2 (6 bases). Trimming cost V 4 bases and J 0 bases, with 10 bases left between them. This CDR3 has 15 residues. Germline V lookup: CDR1 LGHDT, CDR2 YNNKEL (reference sequence). The CDR3 DNA sequence: TGTGCCAGCAGCCGGCGGGGCCTCTCCTACAATGAGCAGTTCTTC. It yields the protein CASSRRGLSYNEQFF.

This clonotype was recorded many times. The chain joins TRBV5-1 to TRBJ2-3; TRBD2 aligns across 9 bases. The CDR3 runs to 14 residues. Germline V gene lookup returns CDR1 SGHRS and CDR2 YFSETQ. Losses at the gene ends were 4 bases for V and 5 bases for J; bases not matched to a gene: 5. In DNA, the CDR3 is TGCGCCAGCAGCCGTGGGCGGGAGGGAGATACGCAGTATTTT. This codes for CASSRGREGDTQYF.